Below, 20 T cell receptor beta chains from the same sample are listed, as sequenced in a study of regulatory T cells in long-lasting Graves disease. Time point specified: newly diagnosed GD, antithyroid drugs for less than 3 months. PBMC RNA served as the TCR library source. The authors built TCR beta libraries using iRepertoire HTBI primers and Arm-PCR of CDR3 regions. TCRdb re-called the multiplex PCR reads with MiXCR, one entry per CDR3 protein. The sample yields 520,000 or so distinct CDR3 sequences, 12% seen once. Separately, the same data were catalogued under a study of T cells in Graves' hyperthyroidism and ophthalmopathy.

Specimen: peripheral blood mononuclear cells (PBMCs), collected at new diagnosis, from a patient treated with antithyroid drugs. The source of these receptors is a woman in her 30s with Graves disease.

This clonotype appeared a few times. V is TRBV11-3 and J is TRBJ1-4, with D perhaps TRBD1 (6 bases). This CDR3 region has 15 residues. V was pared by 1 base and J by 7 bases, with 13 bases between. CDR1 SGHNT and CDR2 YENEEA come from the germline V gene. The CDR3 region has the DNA TGTGCCAGCAGCTTAGTCAGGGGTTTGGCTGAAAAACTGTTTTTT. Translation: CASSLVRGLAEKLFF.

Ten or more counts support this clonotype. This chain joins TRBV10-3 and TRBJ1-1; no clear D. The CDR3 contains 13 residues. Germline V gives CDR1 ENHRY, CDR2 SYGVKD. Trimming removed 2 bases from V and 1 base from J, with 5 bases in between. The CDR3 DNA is TGTGCCATCAGTGAGCTGGCGAACACTGAAGCTTTCTTT. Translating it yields CAISELANTEAFF.

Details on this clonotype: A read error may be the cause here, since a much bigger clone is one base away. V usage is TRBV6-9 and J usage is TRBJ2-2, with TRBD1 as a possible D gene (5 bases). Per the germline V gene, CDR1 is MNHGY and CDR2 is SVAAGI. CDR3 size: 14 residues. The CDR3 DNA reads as TGTGTCAGCAGTTACTCAGGGCGCGTCGGGGAGCTGTTTTTT. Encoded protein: CVSSYSGRVGELFF.

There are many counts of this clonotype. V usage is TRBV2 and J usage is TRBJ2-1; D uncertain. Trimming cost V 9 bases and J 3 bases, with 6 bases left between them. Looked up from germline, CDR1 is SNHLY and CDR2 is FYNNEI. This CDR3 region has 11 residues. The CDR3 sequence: CASLSYNEQFF. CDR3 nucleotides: TGTGCCAGTTTAAGCTACAATGAGCAGTTCTTC. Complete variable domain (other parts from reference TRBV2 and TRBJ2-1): EPEVTQTPSHQVTQMGQEVILRCVPISNHLYFYWYRQILGQKVEFLVSFYNNEISEKSEIFDDQFSVERPDGSNFTLKIRSTKLEDSAMYFCASLSYNEQFFGPGTRLTVL.

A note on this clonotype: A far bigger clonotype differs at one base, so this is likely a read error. The CDR3 nucleotides are TGTGCCGGCAGCGCCGGCCTCGAGACCCAGTACTTC. Amino acids: CAGSAGLETQYF. The chain joins TRBV6-2 or TRBV6-3 to TRBJ2-5; no clear D gene. CDR1 MNHEY and CDR2 SVGEGT come from the germline V gene. This CDR3 has 12 residues.

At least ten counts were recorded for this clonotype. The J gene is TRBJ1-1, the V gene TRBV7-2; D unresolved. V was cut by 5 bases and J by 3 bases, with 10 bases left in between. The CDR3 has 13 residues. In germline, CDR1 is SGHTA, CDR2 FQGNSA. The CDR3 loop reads CASSPYTYTEAFF. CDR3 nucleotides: TGTGCCAGCAGCCCTTACACCTACACTGAAGCTTTCTTT.

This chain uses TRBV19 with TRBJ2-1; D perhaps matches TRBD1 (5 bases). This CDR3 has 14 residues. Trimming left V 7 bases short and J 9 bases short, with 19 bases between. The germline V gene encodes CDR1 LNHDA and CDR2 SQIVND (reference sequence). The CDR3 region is CASKNRLGFGEQFF. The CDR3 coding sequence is TGTGCCAGTAAAAACAGGCTCGGGTTTGGTGAGCAGTTCTTC.

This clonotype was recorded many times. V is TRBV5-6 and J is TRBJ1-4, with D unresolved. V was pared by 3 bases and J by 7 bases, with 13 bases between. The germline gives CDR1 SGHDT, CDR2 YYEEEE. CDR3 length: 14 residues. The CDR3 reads CASSSIGAVEKLFF. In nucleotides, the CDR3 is TGTGCCAGCAGCTCTATCGGCGCAGTTGAAAAACTGTTTTTT.

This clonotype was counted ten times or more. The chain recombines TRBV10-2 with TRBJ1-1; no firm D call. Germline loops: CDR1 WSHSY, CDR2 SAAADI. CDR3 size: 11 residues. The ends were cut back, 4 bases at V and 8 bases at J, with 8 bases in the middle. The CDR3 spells CASSASSEAFF. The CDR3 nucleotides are TGCGCCAGCAGTGCCTCCTCCGAAGCTTTCTTT.

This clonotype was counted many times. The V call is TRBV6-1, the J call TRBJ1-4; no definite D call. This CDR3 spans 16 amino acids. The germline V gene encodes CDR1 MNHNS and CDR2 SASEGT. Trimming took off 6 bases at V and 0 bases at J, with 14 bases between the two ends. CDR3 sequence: CASRRTWPPTNEKLFF. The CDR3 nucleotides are TGTGCCAGCAGACGGACTTGGCCTCCAACTAATGAAAAACTGTTTTTT.

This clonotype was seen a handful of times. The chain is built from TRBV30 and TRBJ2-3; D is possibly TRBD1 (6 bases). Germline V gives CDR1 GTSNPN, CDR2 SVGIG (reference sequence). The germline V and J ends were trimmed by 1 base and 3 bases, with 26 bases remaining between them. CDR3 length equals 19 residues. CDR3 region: CAWSALKFLTGSVTDTQYF. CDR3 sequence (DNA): TGTGCCTGGAGTGCCCTAAAATTCCTAACAGGGAGTGTAACAGATACGCAGTATTTT. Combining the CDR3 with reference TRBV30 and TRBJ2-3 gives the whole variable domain SQTIHQWPATLVQPVGSPLSLECTVEGTSNPNLYWYRQAAGRGLQLLFYSVGIGQISSEVPQNLSASRPQDRQFILSSKKLLLSDSGFYLCAWSALKFLTGSVTDTQYFGPGTRLTVL.

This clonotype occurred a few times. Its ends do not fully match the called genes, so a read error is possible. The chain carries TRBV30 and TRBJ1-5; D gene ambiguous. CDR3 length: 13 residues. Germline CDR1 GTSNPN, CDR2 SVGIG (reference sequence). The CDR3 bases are TGCGCCTGGAGTCCGGGGAGCGGTCAGCCCCAGCATTTT. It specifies CAWSPGSGQPQHF.

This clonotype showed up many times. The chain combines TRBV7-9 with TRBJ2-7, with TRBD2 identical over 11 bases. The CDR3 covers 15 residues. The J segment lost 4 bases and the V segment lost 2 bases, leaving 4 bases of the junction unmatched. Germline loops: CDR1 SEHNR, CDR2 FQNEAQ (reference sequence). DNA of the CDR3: TGTGCCAGCAGCTTAACCGGGACTAGCGGTTACGAGCAGTACTTC. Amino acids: CASSLTGTSGYEQYF.

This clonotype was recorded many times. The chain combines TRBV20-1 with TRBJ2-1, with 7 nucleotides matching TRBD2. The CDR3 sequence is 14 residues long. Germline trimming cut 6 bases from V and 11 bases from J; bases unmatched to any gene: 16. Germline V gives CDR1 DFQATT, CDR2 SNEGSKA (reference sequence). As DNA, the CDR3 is TGCAGTGCACCTCCGGGACTACCCATGTCAAAGCAGTTCTTC. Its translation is CSAPPGLPMSKQFF.

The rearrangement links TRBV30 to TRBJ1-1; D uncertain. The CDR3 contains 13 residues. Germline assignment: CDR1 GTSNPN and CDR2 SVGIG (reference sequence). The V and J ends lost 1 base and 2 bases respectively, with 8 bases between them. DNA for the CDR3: TGTGCCTGGAGTGGACCCCGTAACACTGAAGCTTTCTTT. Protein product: CAWSGPRNTEAFF.

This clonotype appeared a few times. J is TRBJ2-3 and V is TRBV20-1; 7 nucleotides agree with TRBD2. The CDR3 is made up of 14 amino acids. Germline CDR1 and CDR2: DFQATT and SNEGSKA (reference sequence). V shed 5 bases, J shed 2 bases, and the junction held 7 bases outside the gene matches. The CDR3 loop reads CSASTSALTDTQYF. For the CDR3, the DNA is TGCAGTGCTTCAACTAGCGCCCTCACAGATACGCAGTATTTT.

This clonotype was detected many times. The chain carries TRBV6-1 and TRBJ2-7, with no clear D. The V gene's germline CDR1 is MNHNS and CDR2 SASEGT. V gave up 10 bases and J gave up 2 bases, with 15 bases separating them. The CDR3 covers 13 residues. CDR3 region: CATEQKRPYEQYF. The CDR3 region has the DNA TGTGCCACTGAGCAAAAAAGACCCTACGAGCAGTACTTC.

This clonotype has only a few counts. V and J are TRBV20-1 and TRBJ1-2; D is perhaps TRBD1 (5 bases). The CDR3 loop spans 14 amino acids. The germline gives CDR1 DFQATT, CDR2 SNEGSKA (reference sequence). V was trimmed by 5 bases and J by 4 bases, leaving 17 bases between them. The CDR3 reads CSAGDLPRGYGYTF. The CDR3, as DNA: TGCAGTGCTGGGGACCTTCCACGTGGCTATGGCTACACCTTC.

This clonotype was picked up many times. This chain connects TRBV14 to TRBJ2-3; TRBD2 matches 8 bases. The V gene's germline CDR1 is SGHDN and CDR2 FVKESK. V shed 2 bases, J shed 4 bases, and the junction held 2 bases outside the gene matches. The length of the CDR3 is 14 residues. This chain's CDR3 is CASSQSGSADTQYF. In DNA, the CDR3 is TGTGCCAGCAGCCAAAGCGGGAGTGCAGATACGCAGTATTTT.

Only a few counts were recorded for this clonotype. CDR3 nucleotides: TGTGCCAGCATAGGGAACCTTGGTATGGACACTGAAGCTTTCTTT. This codes for CASIGNLGMDTEAFF. The chain joins TRBV12-3 or TRBV12-4 to TRBJ1-1; no definite D call. Trimming removed 7 bases from V and 3 bases from J, with 18 bases in between. The CDR3 contains 15 residues.